Presented here are 3 T cell receptor gamma chains from one specimen sequenced in a study of gamma delta lymphoproliferative disorders and STAT genes. TCRdb reanalyzed the multiplex PCR reads using CATT. Of roughly 2,500 gamma-chain clones in the sample, about 12% are singletons; the top ten hold roughly 85%. The receptor sequences were amplified from genomic DNA of peripheral blood mononuclear cells. Input material: blood. The receptors originated from a human donor with gamma-delta T-cell large granular lymphocyte leukemia.

At least ten counts were recorded for this clone. For the V gene the call is TRGV9; the J gene has no call. This CDR3 has 11 amino acids. From germline, CDR1 is GITISATS and CDR2 ISYDGTV (reference sequence). Here the CDR3 reads CALWEVISELF. The CDR3 DNA follows: TGTGCCTTGTGGGAAGTGATTAGTGAACTCTTT.

As concerns this clone: This sequence may be a read error, since a much larger clone differs from it by one base. The chain has TRGV5 and TRGJ1 or TRGJ2. No J gene is reported in TCRdb; it was inferred here by comparing the DNA with germline. Germline CDR1 and CDR2: VINAFY and YDVSNSKD. CDR3 size: 21 residues. V gave up 0 bases and J gave up 3 bases; unmatched junction bases: 26. CDR3 sequence (DNA): TGTGCCACCTGGGACAGGGAGGCTGACTTCGATAAAAGGGTATGTTATTATAAGAAACTCTTT. This encodes CATWDREADFDKRVCYYKKLF.

Ten or more counts support this clone. The V and J genes are TRGV5 and TRGJ1 or TRGJ2. The J gene was not available in TCRdb and was assigned here by matching the DNA to germline segments. CDR1 and CDR2 from the germline V gene are VINAFY and YDVSNSKD. The junction had 5 bases not matched to a gene; V was cut back by 4 bases and J by 11 bases. The CDR3 extends over 10 amino acids. CDR3 residues: CATWDGQKLF. The CDR3 DNA is TGTGCCACCTGGGATGGTCAGAAACTCTTT.